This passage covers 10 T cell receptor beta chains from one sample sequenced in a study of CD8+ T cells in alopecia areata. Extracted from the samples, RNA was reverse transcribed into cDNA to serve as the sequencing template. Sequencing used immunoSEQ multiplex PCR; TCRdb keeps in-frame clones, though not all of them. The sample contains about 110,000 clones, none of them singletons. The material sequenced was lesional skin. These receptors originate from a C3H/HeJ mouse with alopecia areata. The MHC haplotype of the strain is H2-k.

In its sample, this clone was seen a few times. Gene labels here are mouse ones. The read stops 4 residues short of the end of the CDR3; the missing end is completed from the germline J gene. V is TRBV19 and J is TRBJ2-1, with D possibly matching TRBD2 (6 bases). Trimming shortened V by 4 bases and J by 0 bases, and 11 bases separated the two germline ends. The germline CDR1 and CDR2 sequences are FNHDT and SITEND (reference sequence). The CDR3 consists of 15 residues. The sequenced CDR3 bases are TGTGCCAGCAGTCGGGACTTTTATAACTATGCT. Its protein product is CASSRDFYNYA. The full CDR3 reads CASSRDFYNYAEQFF.

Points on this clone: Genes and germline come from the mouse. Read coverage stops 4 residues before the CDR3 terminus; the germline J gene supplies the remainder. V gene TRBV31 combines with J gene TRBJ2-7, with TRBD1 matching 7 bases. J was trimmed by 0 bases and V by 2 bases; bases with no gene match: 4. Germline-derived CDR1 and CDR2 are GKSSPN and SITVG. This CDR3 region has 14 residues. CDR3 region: CAWSNRDSSYEQYF. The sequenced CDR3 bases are TGTGCCTGGAGTAACCGGGACAGCTCCTAT.

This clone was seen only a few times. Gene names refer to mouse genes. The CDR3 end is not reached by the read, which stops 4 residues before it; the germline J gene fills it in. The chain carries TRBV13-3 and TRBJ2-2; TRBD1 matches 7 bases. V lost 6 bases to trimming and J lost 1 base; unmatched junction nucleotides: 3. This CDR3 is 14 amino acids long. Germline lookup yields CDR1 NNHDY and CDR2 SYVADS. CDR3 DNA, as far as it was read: TGTGCCAGCAAAACAGGGGAAAACACCGGG. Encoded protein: CASKTGENTG. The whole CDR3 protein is CASKTGENTGQLYF.

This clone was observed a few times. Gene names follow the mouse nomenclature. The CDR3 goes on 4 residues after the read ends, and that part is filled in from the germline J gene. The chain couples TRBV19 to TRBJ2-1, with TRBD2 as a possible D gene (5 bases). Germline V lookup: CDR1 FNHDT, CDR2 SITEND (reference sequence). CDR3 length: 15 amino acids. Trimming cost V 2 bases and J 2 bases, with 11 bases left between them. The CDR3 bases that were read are TGTGCCAGCAGTATGTGGGGAAGGGACTATGCT. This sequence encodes CASSMWGRDYA. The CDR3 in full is CASSMWGRDYAEQFF.

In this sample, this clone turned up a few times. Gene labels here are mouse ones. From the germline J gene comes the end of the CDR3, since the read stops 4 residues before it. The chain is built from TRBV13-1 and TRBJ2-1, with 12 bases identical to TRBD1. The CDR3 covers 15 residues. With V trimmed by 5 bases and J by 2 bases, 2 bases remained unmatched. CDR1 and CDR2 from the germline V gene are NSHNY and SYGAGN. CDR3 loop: CASSGTGGHYAEQFF. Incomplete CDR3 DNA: TGTGCCAGCAGCGGGACAGGGGGCCACTATGCT.

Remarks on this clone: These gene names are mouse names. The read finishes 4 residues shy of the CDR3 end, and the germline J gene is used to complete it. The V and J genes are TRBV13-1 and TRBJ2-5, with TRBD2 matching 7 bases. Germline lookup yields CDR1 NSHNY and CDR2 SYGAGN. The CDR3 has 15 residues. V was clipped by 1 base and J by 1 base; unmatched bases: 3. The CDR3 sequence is CASSDRGGDQDTQYF. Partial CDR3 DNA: TGTGCCAGCAGTGATCGGGGGGGAGACCAAGAC.

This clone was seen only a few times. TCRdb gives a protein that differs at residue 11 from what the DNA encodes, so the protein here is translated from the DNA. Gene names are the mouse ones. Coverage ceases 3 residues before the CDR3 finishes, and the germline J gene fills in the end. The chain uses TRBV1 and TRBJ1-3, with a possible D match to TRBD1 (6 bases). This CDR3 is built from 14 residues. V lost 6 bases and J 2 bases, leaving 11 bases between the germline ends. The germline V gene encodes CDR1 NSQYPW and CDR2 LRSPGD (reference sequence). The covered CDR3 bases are TGCACCTGCAGCACTCAGGGGACTGGAAATACG. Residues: CTCSTQGTGNT. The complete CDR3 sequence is CTCSTQGTGNTLYF.

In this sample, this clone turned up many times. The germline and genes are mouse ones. The sequenced part of the CDR3 DNA is TGTGCCAGCGGATCACGGGACAGGGGCAACGAA. Residues: CASGSRDRGNE. The CDR3 as a whole reads CASGSRDRGNERLFF. V gene TRBV13-3 combines with J gene TRBJ1-4, with 10 bases matching TRBD1. The CDR3 is cut off 4 residues early in the read; its end comes from the germline J gene. The CDR3 is 15 amino acids. CDR1 and CDR2 from the germline V gene are NNHDY and SYVADS. Unmatched junction bases numbered 7, after V lost 7 bases and J lost 4 bases. The full variable domain, rest sourced from reference TRBV13-3 and TRBJ1-4, is EAAVTQSPRSKVAVTGGKVTLSCHQTNNHDYMYWYRQDTGHGLRLIHYSYVADSTEKGDIPDGYKASRPSQENFSLILELASLSQTAVYFCASGSRDRGNERLFFGHGTKLSVL.

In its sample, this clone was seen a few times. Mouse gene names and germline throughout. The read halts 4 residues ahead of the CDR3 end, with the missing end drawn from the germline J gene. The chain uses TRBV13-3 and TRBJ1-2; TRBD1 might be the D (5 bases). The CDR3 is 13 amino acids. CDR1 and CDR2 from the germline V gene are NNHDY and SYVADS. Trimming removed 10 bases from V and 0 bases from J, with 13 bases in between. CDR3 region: CAASDRSNSDYTF. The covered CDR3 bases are TGTGCCGCATCCGACAGATCAAACTCC.

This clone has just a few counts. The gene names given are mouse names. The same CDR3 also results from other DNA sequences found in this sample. The sequenced CDR3 bases are TGCACCTGCAGTGCTCCTGGGGGAGGGGCT. Amino acids: CTCSAPGGGA. The complete CDR3 protein is CTCSAPGGGAEQFF. The J gene is TRBJ2-1, the V gene TRBV1, with 7 bases aligning to TRBD2. Read coverage stops 4 residues before the CDR3 terminus; the germline J gene supplies the remainder. Germline CDR1 reads NSQYPW; CDR2 reads LRSPGD (reference sequence). The CDR3 covers 14 residues.